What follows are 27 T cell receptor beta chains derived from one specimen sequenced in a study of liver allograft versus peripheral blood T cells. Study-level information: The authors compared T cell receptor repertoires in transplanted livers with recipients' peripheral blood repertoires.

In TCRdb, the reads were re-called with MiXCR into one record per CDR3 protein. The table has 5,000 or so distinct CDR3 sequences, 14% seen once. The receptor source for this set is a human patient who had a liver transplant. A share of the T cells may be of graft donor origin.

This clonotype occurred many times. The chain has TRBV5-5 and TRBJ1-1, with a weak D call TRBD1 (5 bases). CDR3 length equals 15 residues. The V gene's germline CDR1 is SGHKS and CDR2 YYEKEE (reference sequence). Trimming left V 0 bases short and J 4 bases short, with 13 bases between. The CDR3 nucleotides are TGTGCCAGCAGCTTGGATGCTGGGGCAGTCACTGAAGCTTTCTTT. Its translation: CASSLDAGAVTEAFF.

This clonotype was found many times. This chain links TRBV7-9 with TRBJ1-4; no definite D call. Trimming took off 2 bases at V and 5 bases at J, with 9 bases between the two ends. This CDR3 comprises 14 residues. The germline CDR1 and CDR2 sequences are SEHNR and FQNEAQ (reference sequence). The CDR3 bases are TGTGCCAGCAGCTTAACCGCCGAAAATGAAAAACTGTTTTTT. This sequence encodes CASSLTAENEKLFF.

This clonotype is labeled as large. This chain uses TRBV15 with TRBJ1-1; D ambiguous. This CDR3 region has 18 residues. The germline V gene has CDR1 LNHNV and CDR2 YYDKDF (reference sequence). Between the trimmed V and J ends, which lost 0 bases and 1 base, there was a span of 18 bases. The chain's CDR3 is CATSREVLGDTENTEAFF. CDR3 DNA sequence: TGTGCCACCAGCAGAGAGGTCTTGGGAGACACGGAGAACACTGAAGCTTTCTTT.

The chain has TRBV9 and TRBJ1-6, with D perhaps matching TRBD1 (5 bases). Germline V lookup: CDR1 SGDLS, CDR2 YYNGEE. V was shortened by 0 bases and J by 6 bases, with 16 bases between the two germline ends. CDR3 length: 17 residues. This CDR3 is CASSVDPTGQTNSPLHF. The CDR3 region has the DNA TGTGCCAGCAGCGTAGACCCTACGGGGCAAACTAATTCACCCCTCCACTTT.

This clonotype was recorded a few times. CDR3 nucleotides: TGTGCCAGCAGCTCCCCAGGGGGGTGGGCCTCCTACGAGCAGTACTTC. Encoded protein: CASSSPGGWASYEQYF. The rearrangement links TRBV7-2 to TRBJ2-7; tentative D call: TRBD1 (7 bases). Per the germline V gene, CDR1 is SGHTA and CDR2 is FQGNSA. The CDR3 is made up of 16 amino acids. The germline V and J ends were trimmed by 4 bases and 0 bases, with 16 bases remaining between them.

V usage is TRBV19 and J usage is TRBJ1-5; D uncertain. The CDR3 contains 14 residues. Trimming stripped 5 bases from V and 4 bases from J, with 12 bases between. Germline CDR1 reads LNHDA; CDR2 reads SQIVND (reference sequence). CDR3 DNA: TGTGCCAGTAGTTCCGGACGGGAGAATCAGCCCCAGCATTTT. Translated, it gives CASSSGRENQPQHF. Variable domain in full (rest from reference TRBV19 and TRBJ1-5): DGGITQSPKYLFRKEGQNVTLSCEQNLNHDAMYWYRQDPGQGLRLIYYSQIVNDFQKGDIAEGYSVSREKKESFPLTVTSAQKNPTAFYLCASSSGRENQPQHFGDGTRLSIL.

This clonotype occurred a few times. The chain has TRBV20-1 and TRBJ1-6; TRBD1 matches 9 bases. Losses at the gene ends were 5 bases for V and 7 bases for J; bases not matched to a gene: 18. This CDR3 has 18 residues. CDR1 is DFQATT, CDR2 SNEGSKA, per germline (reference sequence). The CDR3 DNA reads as TGCAGTGCTCTAAACAGGGGGCGCAAACTTCTGGGGAATTCACCCCTCCACTTT. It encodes CSALNRGRKLLGNSPLHF.

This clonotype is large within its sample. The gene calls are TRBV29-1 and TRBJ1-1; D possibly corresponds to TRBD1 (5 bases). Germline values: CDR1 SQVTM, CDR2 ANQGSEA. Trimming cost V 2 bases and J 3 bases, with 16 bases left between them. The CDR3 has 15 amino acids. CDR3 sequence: CSVEPSHSGDTEAFF. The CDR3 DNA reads TGCAGCGTTGAACCGTCTCACTCGGGGGACACTGAAGCTTTCTTT.

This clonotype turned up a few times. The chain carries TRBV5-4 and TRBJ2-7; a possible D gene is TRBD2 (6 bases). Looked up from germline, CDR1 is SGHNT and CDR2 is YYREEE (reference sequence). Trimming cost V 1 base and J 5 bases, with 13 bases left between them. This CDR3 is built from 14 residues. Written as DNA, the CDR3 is TGTGCCAGCAGCTTGTGGGGACTTACCCACGAGCAGTACTTC. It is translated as CASSLWGLTHEQYF.

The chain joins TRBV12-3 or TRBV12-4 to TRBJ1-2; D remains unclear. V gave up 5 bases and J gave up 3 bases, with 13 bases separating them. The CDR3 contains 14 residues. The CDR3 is CASSRAAPDYGYTF. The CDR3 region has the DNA TGTGCCAGCAGTCGGGCGGCCCCTGACTATGGCTACACCTTC.

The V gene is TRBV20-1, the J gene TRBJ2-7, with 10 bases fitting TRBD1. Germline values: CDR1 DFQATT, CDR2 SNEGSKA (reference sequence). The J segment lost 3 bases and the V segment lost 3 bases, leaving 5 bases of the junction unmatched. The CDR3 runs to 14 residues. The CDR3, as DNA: TGCAGTGCTAGTTCCGGGACAGGGGTCTACGAGCAGTACTTC. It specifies CSASSGTGVYEQYF.

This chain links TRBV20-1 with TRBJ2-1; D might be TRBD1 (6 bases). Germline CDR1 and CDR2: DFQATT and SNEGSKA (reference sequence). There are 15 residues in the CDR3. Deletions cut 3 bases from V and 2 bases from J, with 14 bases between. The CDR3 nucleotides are TGCAGTGCTAGGGGACGACAGGTGGCCTACAATGAGCAGTTCTTC. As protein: CSARGRQVAYNEQFF.

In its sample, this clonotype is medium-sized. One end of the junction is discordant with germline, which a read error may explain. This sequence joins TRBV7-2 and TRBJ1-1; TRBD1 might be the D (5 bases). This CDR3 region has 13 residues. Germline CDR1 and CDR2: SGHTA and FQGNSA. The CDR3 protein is CASSLARGNGRFF. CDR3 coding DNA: TGTGCCAGCAGCTTAGCGCGGGGGAACGGCCGATTTTTT.

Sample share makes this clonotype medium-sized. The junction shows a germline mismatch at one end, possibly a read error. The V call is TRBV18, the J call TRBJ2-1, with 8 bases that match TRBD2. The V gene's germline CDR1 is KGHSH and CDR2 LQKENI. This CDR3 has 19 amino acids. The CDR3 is CASSSPTSSGLSSYNEQFF. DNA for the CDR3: TGTGCCAGCTCATCACCAACTTCTAGCGGGCTGAGCTCCTACAATGAGCAGTTCTTC.

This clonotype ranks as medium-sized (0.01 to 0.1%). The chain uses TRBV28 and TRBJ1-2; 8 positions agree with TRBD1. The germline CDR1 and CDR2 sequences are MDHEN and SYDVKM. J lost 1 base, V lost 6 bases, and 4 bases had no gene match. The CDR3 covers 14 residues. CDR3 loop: CASRFTGGNYGYTF. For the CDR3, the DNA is TGTGCCAGCAGATTTACAGGGGGTAACTATGGCTACACCTTC.

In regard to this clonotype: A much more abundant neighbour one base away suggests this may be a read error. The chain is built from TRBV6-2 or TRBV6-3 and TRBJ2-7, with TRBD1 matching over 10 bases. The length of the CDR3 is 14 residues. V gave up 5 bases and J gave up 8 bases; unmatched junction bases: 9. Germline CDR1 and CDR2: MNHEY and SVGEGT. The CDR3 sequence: CASSTGTGVRKQYF. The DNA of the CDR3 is TGTGCCAGCAGTACTGGGACAGGGGTCCGCAAGCAGTACTTC.

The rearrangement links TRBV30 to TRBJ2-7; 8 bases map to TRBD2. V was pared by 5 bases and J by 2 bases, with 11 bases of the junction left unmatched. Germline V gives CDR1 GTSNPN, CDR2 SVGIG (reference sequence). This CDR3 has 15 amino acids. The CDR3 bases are TGTGCCTGGGCCAAAGCGGGGGCCAACCCCTACGAGCAGTACTTC. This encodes CAWAKAGANPYEQYF.

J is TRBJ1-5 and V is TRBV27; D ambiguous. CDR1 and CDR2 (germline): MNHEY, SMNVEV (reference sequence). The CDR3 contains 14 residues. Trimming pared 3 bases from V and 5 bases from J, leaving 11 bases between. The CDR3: CASSFGSLYQPQHF. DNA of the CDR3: TGTGCCAGCAGTTTCGGGTCCCTTTATCAGCCCCAGCATTTT.

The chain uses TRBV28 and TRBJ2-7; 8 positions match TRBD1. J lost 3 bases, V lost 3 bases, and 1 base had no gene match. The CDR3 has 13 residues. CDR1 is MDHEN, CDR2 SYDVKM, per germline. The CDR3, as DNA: TGTGCCAGCAGTTTGACAGGGGACTACGAGCAGTACTTC. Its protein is CASSLTGDYEQYF.

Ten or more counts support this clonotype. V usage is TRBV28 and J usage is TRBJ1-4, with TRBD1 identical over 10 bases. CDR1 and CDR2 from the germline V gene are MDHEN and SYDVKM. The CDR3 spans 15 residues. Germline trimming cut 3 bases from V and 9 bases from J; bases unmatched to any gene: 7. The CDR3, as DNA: TGTGCCAGCAGTTTGTCCGGGACAGGGGATAAAAAACTGTTTTTT. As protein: CASSLSGTGDKKLFF.

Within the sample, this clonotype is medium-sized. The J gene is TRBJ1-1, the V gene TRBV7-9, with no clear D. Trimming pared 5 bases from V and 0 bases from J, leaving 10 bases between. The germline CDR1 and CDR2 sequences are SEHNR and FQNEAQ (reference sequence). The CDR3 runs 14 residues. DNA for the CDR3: TGTGCCAGCAGCCAAGTCAACATGAACACTGAAGCTTTCTTT. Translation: CASSQVNMNTEAFF.

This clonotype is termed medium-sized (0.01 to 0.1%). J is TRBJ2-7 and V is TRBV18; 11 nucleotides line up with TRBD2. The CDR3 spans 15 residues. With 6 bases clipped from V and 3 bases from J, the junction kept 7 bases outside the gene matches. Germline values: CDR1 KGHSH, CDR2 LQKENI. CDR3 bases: TGTGCCAGCTCGCCGGGACTAGCGGCAAACTACGAGCAGTACTTC. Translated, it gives CASSPGLAANYEQYF.

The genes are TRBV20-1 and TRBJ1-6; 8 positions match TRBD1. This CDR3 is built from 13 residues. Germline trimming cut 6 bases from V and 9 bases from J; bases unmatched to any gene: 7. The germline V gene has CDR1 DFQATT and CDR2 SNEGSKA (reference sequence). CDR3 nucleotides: TGCAGTGCCAGGACAGGGAATAGTTCACCCCTCCACTTT. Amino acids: CSARTGNSSPLHF.

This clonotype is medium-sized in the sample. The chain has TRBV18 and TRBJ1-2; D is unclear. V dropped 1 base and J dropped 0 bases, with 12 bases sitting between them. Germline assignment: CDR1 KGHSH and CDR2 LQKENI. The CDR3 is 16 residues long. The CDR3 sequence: CASSPLGRVANYGYTF. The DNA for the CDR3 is TGTGCCAGCTCACCACTAGGTCGGGTAGCTAACTATGGCTACACCTTC.

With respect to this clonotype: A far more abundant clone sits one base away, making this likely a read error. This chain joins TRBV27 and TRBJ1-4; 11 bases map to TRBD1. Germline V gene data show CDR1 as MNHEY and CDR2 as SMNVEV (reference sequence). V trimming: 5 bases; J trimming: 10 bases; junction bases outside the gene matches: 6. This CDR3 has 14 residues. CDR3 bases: TGTGCCAGCAGTCTGACAGGGACAGGGGGAAAACTGTTTTTT. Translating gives CASSLTGTGGKLFF.

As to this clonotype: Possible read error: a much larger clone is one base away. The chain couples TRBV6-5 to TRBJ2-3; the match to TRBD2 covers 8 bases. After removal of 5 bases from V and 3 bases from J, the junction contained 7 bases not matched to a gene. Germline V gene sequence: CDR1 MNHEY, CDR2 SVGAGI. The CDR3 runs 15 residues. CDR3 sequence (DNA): TGTGCCAGCAGTGAGAGGGGCGGGAGGACAGATACGCAGTATTTT. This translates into CASSERGGRTDTQYF.

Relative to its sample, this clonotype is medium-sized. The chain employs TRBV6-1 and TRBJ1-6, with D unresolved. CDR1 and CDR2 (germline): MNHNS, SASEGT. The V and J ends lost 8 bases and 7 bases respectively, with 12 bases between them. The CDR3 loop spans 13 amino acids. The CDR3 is CASGDYLNSPLHF. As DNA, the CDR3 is TGTGCCAGCGGAGATTACCTCAATTCACCCCTCCACTTT.